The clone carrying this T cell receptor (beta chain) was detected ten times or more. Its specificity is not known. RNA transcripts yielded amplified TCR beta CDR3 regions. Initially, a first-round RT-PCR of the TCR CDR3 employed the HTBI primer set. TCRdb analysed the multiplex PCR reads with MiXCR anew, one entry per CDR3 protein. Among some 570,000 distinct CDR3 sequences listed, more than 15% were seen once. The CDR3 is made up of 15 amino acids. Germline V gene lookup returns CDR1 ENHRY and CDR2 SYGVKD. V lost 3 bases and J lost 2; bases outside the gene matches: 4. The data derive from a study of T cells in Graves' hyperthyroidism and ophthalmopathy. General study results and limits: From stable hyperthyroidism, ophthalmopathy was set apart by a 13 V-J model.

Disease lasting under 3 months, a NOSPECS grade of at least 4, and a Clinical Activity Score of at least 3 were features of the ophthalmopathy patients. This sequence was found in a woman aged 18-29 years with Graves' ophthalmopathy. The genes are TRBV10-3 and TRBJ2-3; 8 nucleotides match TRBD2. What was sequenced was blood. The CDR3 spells CAISDTSGLTDTQYF. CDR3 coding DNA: TGTGCCATCAGTGACACTAGCGGACTCACAGATACGCAGTATTTT.